Described below is a single TCR beta chain sequence and its context. The data stem from a study of blood T cell repertoires in COVID-19. Study-wide context: The United States, Italy and Spain provided the acute and convalescent COVID-19 samples.

Per the original data handling: Estimation of nucleated cell counts relied on the amplification of reference gene primers. Profiled with immunoSEQ multiplex PCR; TCRdb holds only in-frame clones, not every one. Clonal size and the V and J genes are those of that table, whereas D and trimming came from the DNA. In the table there are a few hundred thousand clones, around 90% of which are singletons. This CDR3 is 16 amino acids long. V shed 0 bases and J shed 1 base, with 12 bases lying between them. CDR1 KGHSH and CDR2 LQKENI come from the germline V gene. Sequenced: peripheral blood. The source of this sequence is a man aged 55 to 70 who had recovered from COVID-19. The chain has TRBV18 and TRBJ2-5; D call uncertain. The CDR3 DNA sequence: TGTGCCAGCTCACCACCGAAGAATAAGCGCCAAGAGACCCAGTACTTC. Protein product: CASSPPKNKRQETQYF.